Shown below are 5 T cell receptor beta chains from a single sample sequenced in a study of blood T cell repertoires in COVID-19. TCRdb keeps only in-frame clones here, not all; method: immunoSEQ multiplex PCR. The sample lists about 210,000 clones; about 91% were seen once. The sample consisted of peripheral blood. These receptors were taken from a man aged 25 to 40 with acute or convalescent COVID-19.

This clone was seen only once. CDR3 bases: TGTGCCAGCAGCCCCGGGGGGGGTAATACGCAGTATTTT. Encoded protein: CASSPGGGNTQYF. The rearrangement joins TRBV7-3 to TRBJ2-3; 8 nucleotides line up with TRBD2. Germline loops: CDR1 SGHTA, CDR2 FQGTGA. This CDR3 has 13 residues. V trimming: 5 bases; J trimming: 7 bases; junction bases outside the gene matches: 5. Full variable domain (remainder filled in from reference TRBV7-3 and TRBJ2-3): GAGVSQTPSNKVTEKGKYVELRCDPISGHTALYWYRQSLGQGPEFLIYFQGTGAADDSGLPNDRFFAVRPEGSVSTLKIQRTERGDSAVYLCASSPGGGNTQYFGPGTRLTVL.

The chain couples TRBV28 to TRBJ2-1; TRBD1 matches at 9 bases. The CDR3 covers 14 residues. Germline values: CDR1 MDHEN, CDR2 SYDVKM. Unmatched junction bases numbered 6, after V lost 5 bases and J lost 7 bases. The DNA for the CDR3 is TGTGCCAGCAGTCGAGGGACAGGGTCGAATGAGCAGTTCTTC. It translates to CASSRGTGSNEQFF.

The J gene is TRBJ1-2, the V gene TRBV19; possible D gene TRBD1, 5 bases. Trimming pared 5 bases from V and 3 bases from J, leaving 16 bases between. Germline loops: CDR1 LNHDA, CDR2 SQIVND (reference sequence). The length of the CDR3 is 15 residues. The CDR3 DNA sequence: TGTGCCAGTAGTGCCACTTCGGGGGGAGACTATGGCTACACCTTC. Amino acids: CASSATSGGDYGYTF.

V gene TRBV6-5 combines with J gene TRBJ1-4, with D perhaps matching TRBD1 (6 bases). This CDR3 is built from 15 residues. Germline V gene lookup returns CDR1 MNHEY and CDR2 SVGAGI. Trimming stripped 6 bases from V and 5 bases from J, with 16 bases between. This CDR3 reads CASRPPGGGNEKLFF. The CDR3 DNA is TGTGCCAGCAGACCCCCGGGGGGCGGCAATGAAAAACTGTTTTTT.

This clone is a singleton in its sample. The V and J genes are TRBV7-3 and TRBJ2-1, with a tentative D call TRBD2 (5 bases). The CDR3 length is 13 residues. Germline assignment: CDR1 SGHTA and CDR2 FQGTGA. The V and J ends lost 4 bases and 10 bases respectively, with 14 bases between them. Written as DNA, the CDR3 is TGTGCCAGCAGCTCGTTAGTGGAGGACGAGCAGTTCTTC. Translating it yields CASSSLVEDEQFF.